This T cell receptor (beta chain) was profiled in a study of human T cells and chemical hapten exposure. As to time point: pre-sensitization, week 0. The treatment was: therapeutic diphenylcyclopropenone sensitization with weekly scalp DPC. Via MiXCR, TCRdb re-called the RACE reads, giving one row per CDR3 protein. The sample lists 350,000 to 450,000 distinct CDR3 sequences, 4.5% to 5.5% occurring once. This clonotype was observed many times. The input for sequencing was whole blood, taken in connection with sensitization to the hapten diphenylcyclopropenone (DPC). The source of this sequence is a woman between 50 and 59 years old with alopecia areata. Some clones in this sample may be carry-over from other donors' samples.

CDR3 in amino acids: CASSFTGSSYEQYF. In DNA form, the CDR3 reads TGTGCCAGCAGCTTCACAGGGAGCTCCTACGAGCAGTACTTC. The chain combines TRBV6-6 with TRBJ2-7; D is perhaps TRBD1 (6 bases). Trimming shortened V by 6 bases and J by 0 bases, and 12 bases separated the two germline ends. The CDR3 is 14 residues long. Looked up from germline, CDR1 is MNHNY and CDR2 is SVGAGI (reference sequence).